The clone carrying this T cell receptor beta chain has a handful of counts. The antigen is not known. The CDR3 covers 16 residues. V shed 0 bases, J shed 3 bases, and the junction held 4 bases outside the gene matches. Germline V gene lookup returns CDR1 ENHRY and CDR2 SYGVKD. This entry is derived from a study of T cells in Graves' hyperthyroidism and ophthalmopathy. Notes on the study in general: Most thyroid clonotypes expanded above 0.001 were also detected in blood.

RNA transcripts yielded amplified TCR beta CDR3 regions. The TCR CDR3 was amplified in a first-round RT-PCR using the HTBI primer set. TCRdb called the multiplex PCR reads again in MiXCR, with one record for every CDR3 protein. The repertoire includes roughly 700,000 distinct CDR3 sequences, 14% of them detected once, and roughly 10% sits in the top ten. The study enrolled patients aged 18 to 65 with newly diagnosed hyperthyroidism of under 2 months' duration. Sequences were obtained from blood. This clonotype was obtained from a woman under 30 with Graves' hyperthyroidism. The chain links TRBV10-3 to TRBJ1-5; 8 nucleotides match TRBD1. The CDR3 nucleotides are TGTGCCATCAGTGAGTCACACAGGGGGTACAATCAGCCCCAGCATTTT. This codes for CAISESHRGYNQPQHF.